Each of the 24 T cell receptor beta chains below was sequenced from the same sample in a study of CD4+ T cells in melanoma. Produced via immunoSEQ multiplex PCR; TCRdb's table is partial and in-frame only. The sample has roughly 16,000 clones; roughly three quarters are singletons. The material sequenced was cells from a culture (not recorded whether cultured in vitro). The receptors derive from a human donor with melanoma.

The rearrangement joins TRBV5-1 to TRBJ1-1; possible D gene TRBD1, 6 bases. Germline values: CDR1 SGHRS, CDR2 YFSETQ. V lost 5 bases to trimming and J lost 10 bases, with 15 bases between them. The CDR3 spans 12 residues. The CDR3 DNA reads as TGCGCCAGCAGGGACCTACAGGGATCAGCTTTCTTT. It codes for CASRDLQGSAFF.

The chain is built from TRBV21-1 and TRBJ2-7. TRBV21-1 is annotated as a pseudogene. This CDR3 spans 11 amino acids. CDR3 coding DNA: TGTGCCAGCAGGAACCTTTACGAGCAGTACTTC. As protein: CASRNLYEQYF.

The chain links TRBV7-9 to TRBJ2-3; possibly TRBD2 for D (5 bases). Per the germline V gene, CDR1 is SEHNR and CDR2 is FQNEAQ (reference sequence). This CDR3 is 14 amino acids long. Trimming shortened V by 3 bases and J by 3 bases, and 10 bases separated the two germline ends. CDR3 bases: TGTGCCAGCAGCTTTATCCGGAGGACAGATACGCAGTATTTT. This encodes CASSFIRRTDTQYF.

The V call is TRBV19, the J call TRBJ1-4, with unresolved D. The germline V gene encodes CDR1 LNHDA and CDR2 SQIVND (reference sequence). The CDR3 is 14 amino acids. V was pared by 4 bases and J by 2 bases, with 8 bases between. CDR3 sequence reads: CASSRSATNEKLFF. The CDR3, as DNA: TGTGCCAGTAGTAGGTCTGCGACTAATGAAAAACTGTTTTTT. The full variable domain, with the rest looked up from reference TRBV19 and TRBJ1-4, is DGGITQSPKYLFRKEGQNVTLSCEQNLNHDAMYWYRQDPGQGLRLIYYSQIVNDFQKGDIAEGYSVSREKKESFPLTVTSAQKNPTAFYLCASSRSATNEKLFFGSGTQLSVL.

This chain's CDR3 is CASSSFGQVPGNTIYF. CDR3 nucleotides: TGTGCCAGCAGCTCCTTCGGACAGGTTCCCGGAAACACCATATATTTT. The chain recombines TRBV11-2 with TRBJ1-3; 7 bases are shared with TRBD1. Germline lookup yields CDR1 SGHAT and CDR2 FQNNGV. The CDR3 is made up of 16 amino acids. The V gene end was trimmed by 4 bases and the J gene end by 4 bases; junction bases not matched to a gene: 10.

The genes are TRBV13 and TRBJ1-1; maybe TRBD1 (5 bases). V was pared by 5 bases and J by 8 bases, with 21 bases between. CDR3 length equals 15 residues. Germline CDR1 is PRHDT and CDR2 is FYEKMQ (reference sequence). CDR3 nucleotides: TGTGCCAGCAGCGTCGGGACGGGACTCCCGCCCGAAGCTTTCTTT. It is translated as CASSVGTGLPPEAFF. The full variable domain, its missing parts supplied by reference TRBV13 and TRBJ1-1, is AAGVIQSPRHLIKEKRETATLKCYPIPRHDTVYWYQQGPGQDPQFLISFYEKMQSDKGSIPDRFSAQQFSDYHSELNMSSLELGDSALYFCASSVGTGLPPEAFFGQGTRLTVV.

The chain carries TRBV29-1 and TRBJ2-2; 11 positions agree with TRBD2. The CDR3 runs 14 residues. Germline values: CDR1 SQVTM, CDR2 ANQGSEA. With V trimmed by 7 bases and J by 1 base, 2 bases remained unmatched. The chain's CDR3 is CSASGGLNTGELFF. The CDR3 DNA sequence: TGCAGCGCTAGCGGGGGGTTGAACACCGGGGAGCTGTTTTTT.

This clone counts as medium-sized (0.01 to 0.1%). The chain has TRBV2 and TRBJ1-1, with D unresolved. The V end was cut by 4 bases, the J end by 4 bases, with 10 bases between. In germline, CDR1 is SNHLY, CDR2 FYNNEI. This CDR3 has 13 residues. CDR3: CASSAWLGTEAFF. In DNA, the CDR3 is TGTGCCAGCAGTGCGTGGCTGGGCACTGAAGCTTTCTTT.

The rearrangement links TRBV5-1 to TRBJ2-7; possible D gene TRBD2, 7 bases. There are 15 residues in the CDR3. Trimming removed 3 bases at V and 7 bases at J, with 20 bases between. Germline V gives CDR1 SGHRS, CDR2 YFSETQ. CDR3 bases: TGCGCCAGCAGCTCATTGGGGGGGGCAACGCGGGAGCAGTACTTC. It yields the protein CASSSLGGATREQYF.

Details on this clone: The sample contains more than one DNA sequence encoding this CDR3. This chain uses TRBV20-1 with TRBJ1-2; weak D call: TRBD1 (5 bases). The CDR3 sequence is 11 residues long. CDR1 is DFQATT and CDR2 is SNEGSKA in the germline V gene (reference sequence). CDR3 sequence: CSGGEPYGYTF. The CDR3 nucleotides read TGCAGCGGGGGGGAACCCTATGGCTACACCTTC.

This rearrangement joins TRBV11-2 to TRBJ2-7; possible D gene TRBD1, 6 bases. The CDR3 length is 12 residues. Trimming took 3 bases from V and 8 from J, leaving 11 bases between them. Germline lookup yields CDR1 SGHAT and CDR2 FQNNGV. The CDR3, as DNA: TGTGCCAGCAGCTTCACAGGGCGCAAGCAGTACTTC. Translation gives CASSFTGRKQYF. The whole variable domain, filled in from reference TRBV11-2 and TRBJ2-7, reads EAGVAQSPRYKIIEKRQSVAFWCNPISGHATLYWYQQILGQGPKLLIQFQNNGVVDDSQLPKDRFSAERLKGVDSTLKIQPAKLEDSAVYLCASSFTGRKQYFGPGTRLTVT.

This chain joins TRBV6-5 and TRBJ1-2; 8 bases align to TRBD1. This CDR3 has 13 amino acids. V dropped 6 bases and J dropped 6; count of bases not matched to a gene: 6. Germline assignment: CDR1 MNHEY and CDR2 SVGAGI. The CDR3 nucleotides read TGTGCCAGCAGCTTCCGACAGGGGCATGGCTACACCTTC. It translates to CASSFRQGHGYTF.

The chain recombines TRBV19 with TRBJ1-1; 8 bases agree with TRBD1. The CDR3 extends over 15 amino acids. Germline V gene lookup returns CDR1 LNHDA and CDR2 SQIVND (reference sequence). The V and J ends lost 6 bases and 1 base, in that order; junction bases with no gene match: 7. Here the CDR3 reads CASRTGEKGNTEAFF. The DNA of the CDR3 is TGTGCCAGTAGGACAGGGGAGAAAGGGAACACTGAAGCTTTCTTT.

The chain employs TRBV5-1 and TRBJ1-6; possibly TRBD1 for D (5 bases). Germline CDR1 is SGHRS and CDR2 is YFSETQ. Trimming stripped 6 bases from V and 9 bases from J, with 16 bases between. The CDR3 contains 14 residues. The CDR3 DNA follows: TGCGCCAGCACCTTAGATAGAAGGGGTTCACCCCTCCACTTT. Protein product: CASTLDRRGSPLHF.

This clone was detected only once. The rearrangement links TRBV15 to TRBJ2-6, with D perhaps being TRBD1 or TRBD2 (6 bases each). Germline CDR1 reads LNHNV; CDR2 reads YYDKDF (reference sequence). The CDR3 runs 17 residues. The V and J ends lost 0 bases and 9 bases respectively, with 18 bases between them. CDR3 in DNA: TGTGCCACCAGCAGAGAATCGTCTTTCGGGGGCCTCAACGTCCTGACTTTC. Protein: CATSRESSFGGLNVLTF.

This sequence joins TRBV15 and TRBJ1-4, with 8 positions matching TRBD1. The germline gives CDR1 LNHNV, CDR2 YYDKDF (reference sequence). The CDR3 loop spans 13 amino acids. V was clipped by 5 bases and J by 7 bases; unmatched bases: 3. CDR3 loop: CATSGQGSEKLFF. CDR3 nucleotides: TGTGCCACCAGCGGACAGGGTAGTGAAAAACTGTTTTTT.

The gene calls are TRBV5-1 and TRBJ1-4; D possibly corresponds to TRBD1 (5 bases). The germline V and J ends were trimmed by 6 bases and 0 bases, with 15 bases remaining between them. The CDR3 is made up of 16 amino acids. Germline V gene lookup returns CDR1 SGHRS and CDR2 YFSETQ. The CDR3: CASKAGTLATNEKLFF. DNA of the CDR3: TGCGCCAGCAAAGCAGGGACGTTAGCAACTAATGAAAAACTGTTTTTT.

J is TRBJ2-2 and V is TRBV5-1, with unresolved D. The CDR3 loop spans 13 amino acids. Germline CDR1 reads SGHRS; CDR2 reads YFSETQ. V was pared by 4 bases and J by 1 base, with 5 bases between. Here the CDR3 DNA reads TGCGCCAGCAGCCATAAGAACACCGGGGAGCTGTTTTTT. Amino acids: CASSHKNTGELFF.

The rearrangement links TRBV5-1 to TRBJ2-5; TRBD1 is a possible D gene (5 bases). The CDR3 extends over 15 amino acids. V was pared by 1 base and J by 5 bases, with 15 bases between. Looked up from germline, CDR1 is SGHRS and CDR2 is YFSETQ. The CDR3 spells CASSLNNKGPETQYF. The CDR3 region has the DNA TGCGCCAGCAGCTTGAATAATAAGGGGCCGGAGACCCAGTACTTC.

This clone showed up just a few times. The chain has TRBV7-9 and TRBJ2-7, with 9 bases that match TRBD1. There are 14 residues in the CDR3. Per germline, CDR1 SEHNR and CDR2 FQNEAQ (reference sequence). Trimming removed 5 bases from V and 4 bases from J; junction bases left unmatched: 6. Written as DNA, the CDR3 is TGTGCCAGCAGCCCCCGGGACAGGGTTTACGAGCAGTACTTC. Amino acids: CASSPRDRVYEQYF.

This clone was counted a few times. CDR3 region: CASSLRPGTGGTEAFF. The CDR3 DNA reads TGCGCCAGCAGTTTGCGTCCGGGGACAGGGGGCACTGAAGCTTTCTTT. The gene calls are TRBV5-1 and TRBJ1-1; 11 bases align to TRBD1. Unmatched junction bases numbered 10, after V lost 5 bases and J lost 4 bases. The CDR3 runs to 16 residues. Germline CDR1 is SGHRS and CDR2 is YFSETQ.

The chain joins TRBV2 to TRBJ1-3; D gene ambiguous. The CDR3 has 14 amino acids. V was trimmed by 4 bases and J by 2 bases, leaving 9 bases between them. Germline loops: CDR1 SNHLY, CDR2 FYNNEI. The CDR3 nucleotides read TGTGCCAGCAGTGTCGAAGGAACTGGAAACACCATATATTTT. This translates into CASSVEGTGNTIYF. Full variable domain (missing parts from reference TRBV2 and TRBJ1-3): EPEVTQTPSHQVTQMGQEVILRCVPISNHLYFYWYRQILGQKVEFLVSFYNNEISEKSEIFDDQFSVERPDGSNFTLKIRSTKLEDSAMYFCASSVEGTGNTIYFGEGSWLTVV.

The V call is TRBV7-3, the J call TRBJ2-2, with TRBD2 matching over 13 bases. V dropped 1 base and J dropped 1; count of bases not matched to a gene: 6. The CDR3 runs 19 residues. The germline CDR1 and CDR2 sequences are SGHTA and FQGTGA. Here the CDR3 reads CASSLKPGTSGENTGELFF. In DNA, the CDR3 is TGTGCCAGCAGCTTAAAACCCGGGACTAGCGGGGAGAACACCGGGGAGCTGTTTTTT.

This rearrangement joins TRBV2 to TRBJ2-3; D is undetermined. The ends were cut back, 3 bases at V and 1 base at J, with 2 bases in the middle. The CDR3 covers 12 residues. The germline gives CDR1 SNHLY, CDR2 FYNNEI. The CDR3 loop is CASSERTDTQYF. The CDR3 region has the DNA TGTGCCAGCAGTGAGCGCACAGATACGCAGTATTTT.